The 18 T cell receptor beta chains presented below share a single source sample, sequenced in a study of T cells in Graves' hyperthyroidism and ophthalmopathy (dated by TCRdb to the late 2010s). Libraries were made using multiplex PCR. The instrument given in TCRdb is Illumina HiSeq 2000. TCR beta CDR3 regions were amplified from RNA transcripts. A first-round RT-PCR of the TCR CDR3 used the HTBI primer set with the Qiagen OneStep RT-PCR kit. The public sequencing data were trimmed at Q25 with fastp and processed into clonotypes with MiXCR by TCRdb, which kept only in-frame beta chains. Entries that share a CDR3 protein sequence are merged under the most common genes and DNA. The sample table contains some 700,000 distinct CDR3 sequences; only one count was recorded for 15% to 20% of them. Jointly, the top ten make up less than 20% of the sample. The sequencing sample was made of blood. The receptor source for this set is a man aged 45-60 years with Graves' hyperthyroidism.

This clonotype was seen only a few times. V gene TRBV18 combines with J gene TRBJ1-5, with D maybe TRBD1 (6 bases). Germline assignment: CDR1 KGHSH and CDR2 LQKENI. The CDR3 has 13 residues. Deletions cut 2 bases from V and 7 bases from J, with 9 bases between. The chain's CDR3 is CASSPGGRQPQHF. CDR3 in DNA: TGTGCCAGCTCACCAGGGGGGCGGCAGCCCCAGCATTTT.

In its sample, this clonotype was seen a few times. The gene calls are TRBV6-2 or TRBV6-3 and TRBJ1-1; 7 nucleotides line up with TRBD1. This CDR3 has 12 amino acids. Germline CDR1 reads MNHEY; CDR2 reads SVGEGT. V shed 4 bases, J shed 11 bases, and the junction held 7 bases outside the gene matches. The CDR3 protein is CASSSQGKVAFF. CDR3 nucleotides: TGTGCCAGCAGTTCACAGGGGAAGGTTGCTTTCTTT.

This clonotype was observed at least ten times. The CDR3 loop is CASSLSAGMGTQYF. CDR3 DNA sequence: TGTGCCAGCAGTTTATCAGCAGGGATGGGGACCCAGTACTTC. The chain combines TRBV28 with TRBJ2-5, with a tentative D call TRBD1 (5 bases). The CDR3 sequence is 14 residues long. Trimming took off 1 base at V and 7 bases at J, with 13 bases between the two ends. The germline V gene has CDR1 MDHEN and CDR2 SYDVKM. Together with reference TRBV28 and TRBJ2-5, the CDR3 gives the full variable domain: DVKVTQSSRYLVKRTGEKVFLECVQDMDHENMFWYRQDPGLGLRLIYFSYDVKMKEKGDIPEGYSVSREKKERFSLILESASTNQTSMYLCASSLSAGMGTQYFGPGTRLLVL.

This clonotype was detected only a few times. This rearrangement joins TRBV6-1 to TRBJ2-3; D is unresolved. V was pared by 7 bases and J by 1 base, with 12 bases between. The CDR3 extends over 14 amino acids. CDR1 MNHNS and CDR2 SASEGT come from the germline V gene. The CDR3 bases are TGTGCCAGCACCCCCCTTGGCGGCACAGATACGCAGTATTTT. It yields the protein CASTPLGGTDTQYF.

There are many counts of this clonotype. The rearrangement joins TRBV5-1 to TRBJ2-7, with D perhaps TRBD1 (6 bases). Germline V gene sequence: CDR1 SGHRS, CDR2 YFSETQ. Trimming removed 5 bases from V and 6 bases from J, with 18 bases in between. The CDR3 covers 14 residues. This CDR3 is CASRADRVGGEQYF. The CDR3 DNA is TGCGCCAGCAGGGCGGACAGAGTAGGGGGCGAGCAGTACTTC.

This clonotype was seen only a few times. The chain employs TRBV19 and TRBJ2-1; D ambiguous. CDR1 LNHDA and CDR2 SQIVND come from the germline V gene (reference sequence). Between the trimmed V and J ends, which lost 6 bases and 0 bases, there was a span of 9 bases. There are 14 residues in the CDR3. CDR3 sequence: CASRPQNSYNEQFF. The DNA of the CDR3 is TGTGCCAGTAGGCCACAGAACTCCTACAATGAGCAGTTCTTC.

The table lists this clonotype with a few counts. The CDR3 nucleotides are TGTGCCAGCAGCCGAGTGGTGGACGAGCAGTACTTC. This encodes CASSRVVDEQYF. The chain has TRBV5-6 and TRBJ2-7, with D uncertain. The CDR3 sequence is 12 residues long. Trimming took 4 bases from V and 5 from J, leaving 10 bases between them. Per the germline V gene, CDR1 is SGHDT and CDR2 is YYEEEE.

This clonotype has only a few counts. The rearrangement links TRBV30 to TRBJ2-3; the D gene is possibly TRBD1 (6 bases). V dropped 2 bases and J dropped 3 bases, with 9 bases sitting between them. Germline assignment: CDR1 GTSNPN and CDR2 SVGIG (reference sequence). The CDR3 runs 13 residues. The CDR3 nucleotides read TGTGCCTGGAGTATTCAGGGGACAGATACGCAGTATTTT. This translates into CAWSIQGTDTQYF.

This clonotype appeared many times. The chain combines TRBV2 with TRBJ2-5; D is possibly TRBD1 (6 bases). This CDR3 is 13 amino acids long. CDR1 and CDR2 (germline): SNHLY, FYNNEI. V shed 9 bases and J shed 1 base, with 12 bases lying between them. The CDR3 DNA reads TGTGCCAGGAAGTGGACAGTCCAAGAGACCCAGTACTTC. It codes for CARKWTVQETQYF.

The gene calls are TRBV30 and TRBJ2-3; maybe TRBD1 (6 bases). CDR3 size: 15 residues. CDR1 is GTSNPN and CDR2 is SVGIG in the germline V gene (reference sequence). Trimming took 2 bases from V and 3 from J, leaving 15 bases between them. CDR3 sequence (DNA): TGTGCCTGGAGTTTCACAGGGATGTGGACAGATACGCAGTATTTT. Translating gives CAWSFTGMWTDTQYF.

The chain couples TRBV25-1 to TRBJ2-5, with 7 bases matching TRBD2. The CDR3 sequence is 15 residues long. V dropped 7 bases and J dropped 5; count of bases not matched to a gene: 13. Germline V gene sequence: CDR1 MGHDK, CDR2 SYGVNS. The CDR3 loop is CASTESAGAGETQYF. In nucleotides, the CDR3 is TGTGCCAGCACCGAAAGTGCGGGAGCGGGTGAGACCCAGTACTTC. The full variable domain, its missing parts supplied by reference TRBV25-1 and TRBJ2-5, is EADIYQTPRYLVIGTGKKITLECSQTMGHDKMYWYQQDPGMELHLIHYSYGVNSTEKGDLSSESTVSRIRTEHFPLTLESARPSHTSQYLCASTESAGAGETQYFGPGTRLLVL.

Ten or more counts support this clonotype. The CDR3 spells CASSRSGTSGSYEQYF. The CDR3, as DNA: TGTGCCAGCAGCCGCTCCGGGACTAGCGGGAGCTACGAGCAGTACTTC. V gene TRBV12-3 or TRBV12-4 combines with J gene TRBJ2-7, with 14 bases lining up with TRBD2. The CDR3 loop spans 16 amino acids. The V segment lost 6 bases and the J segment 3 bases; nucleotides outside the gene matches: 7.

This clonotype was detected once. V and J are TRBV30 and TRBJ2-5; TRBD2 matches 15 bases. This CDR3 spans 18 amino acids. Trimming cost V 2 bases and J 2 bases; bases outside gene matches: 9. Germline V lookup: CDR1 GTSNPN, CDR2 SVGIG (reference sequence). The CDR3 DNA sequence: TGTGCCTGGAGTCTTGGACTAGCGGGAGGGCCCCGTCAAGAGACCCAGTACTTC. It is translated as CAWSLGLAGGPRQETQYF.

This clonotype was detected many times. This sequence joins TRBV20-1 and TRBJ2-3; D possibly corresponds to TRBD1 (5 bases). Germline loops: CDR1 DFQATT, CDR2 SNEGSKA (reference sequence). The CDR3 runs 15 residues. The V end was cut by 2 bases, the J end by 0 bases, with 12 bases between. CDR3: CSARHGGHSTDTQYF. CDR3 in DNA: TGCAGTGCTAGACACGGTGGACACAGCACAGATACGCAGTATTTT.

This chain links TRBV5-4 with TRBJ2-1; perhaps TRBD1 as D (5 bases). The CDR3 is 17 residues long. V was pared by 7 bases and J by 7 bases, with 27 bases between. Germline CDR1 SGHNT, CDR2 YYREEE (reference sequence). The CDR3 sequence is CASHPQGGQLKGNEQFF. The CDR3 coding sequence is TGTGCCAGCCACCCCCAGGGTGGGCAACTCAAAGGAAATGAGCAGTTCTTC. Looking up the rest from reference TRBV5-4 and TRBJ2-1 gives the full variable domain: ETGVTQSPTHLIKTRGQQVTLRCSSQSGHNTVSWYQQALGQGPQFIFQYYREEENGRGNFPPRFSGLQFPNYSSELNVNALELDDSALYLCASHPQGGQLKGNEQFFGPGTRLTVL.

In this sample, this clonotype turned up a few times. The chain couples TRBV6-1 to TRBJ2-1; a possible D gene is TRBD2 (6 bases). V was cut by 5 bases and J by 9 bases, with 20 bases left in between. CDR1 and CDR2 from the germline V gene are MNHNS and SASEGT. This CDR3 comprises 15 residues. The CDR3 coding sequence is TGTGCCAGCAGTCCCTCTGTCGGGAGTCGGCCTGAGCAGTTCTTC. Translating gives CASSPSVGSRPEQFF.

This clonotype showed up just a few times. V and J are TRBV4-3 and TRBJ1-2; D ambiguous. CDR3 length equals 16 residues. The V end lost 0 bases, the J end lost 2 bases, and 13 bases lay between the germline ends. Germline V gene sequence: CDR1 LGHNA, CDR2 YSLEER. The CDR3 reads CASSQDFPYPNYGYTF. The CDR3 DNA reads TGCGCCAGCAGCCAAGATTTCCCTTATCCGAACTATGGCTACACCTTC.

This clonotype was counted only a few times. This CDR3 is CASRARAGTGVESVNQPQHF. CDR3 nucleotide sequence: TGTGCCAGTAGAGCTCGGGCCGGGACAGGGGTGGAAAGTGTCAATCAGCCCCAGCATTTT. This chain joins TRBV19 and TRBJ1-5, with TRBD1 identical over 10 bases. The V segment lost 6 bases and the J segment 3 bases; nucleotides outside the gene matches: 20. The germline CDR1 and CDR2 sequences are LNHDA and SQIVND (reference sequence). The CDR3 is 20 residues long.